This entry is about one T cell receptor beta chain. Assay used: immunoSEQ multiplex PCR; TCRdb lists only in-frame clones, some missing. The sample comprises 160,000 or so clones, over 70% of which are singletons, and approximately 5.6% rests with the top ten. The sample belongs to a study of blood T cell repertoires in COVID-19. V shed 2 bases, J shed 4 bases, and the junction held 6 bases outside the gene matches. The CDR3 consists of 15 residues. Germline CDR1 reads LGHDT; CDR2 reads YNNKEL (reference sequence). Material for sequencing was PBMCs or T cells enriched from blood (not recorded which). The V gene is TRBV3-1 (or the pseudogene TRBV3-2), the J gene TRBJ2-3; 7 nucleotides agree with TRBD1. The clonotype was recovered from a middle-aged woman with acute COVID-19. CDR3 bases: TGTGCCAGCAGCCAAAGGGGGCCGAGGGCAGATACGCAGTATTTT. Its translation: CASSQRGPRADTQYF.